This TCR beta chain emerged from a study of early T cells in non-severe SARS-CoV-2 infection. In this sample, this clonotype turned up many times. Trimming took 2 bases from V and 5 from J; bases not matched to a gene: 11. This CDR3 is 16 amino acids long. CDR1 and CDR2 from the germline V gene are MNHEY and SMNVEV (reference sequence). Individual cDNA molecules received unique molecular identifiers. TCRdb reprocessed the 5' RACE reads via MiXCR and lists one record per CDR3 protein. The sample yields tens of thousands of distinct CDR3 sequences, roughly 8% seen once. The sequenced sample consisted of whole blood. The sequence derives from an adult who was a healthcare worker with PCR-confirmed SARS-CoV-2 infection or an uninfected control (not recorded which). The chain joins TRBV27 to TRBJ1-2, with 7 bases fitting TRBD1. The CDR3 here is CASSLTGGGGGYGYTF. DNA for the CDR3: TGTGCCAGCAGTTTAACGGGAGGGGGCGGAGGGTATGGCTACACCTTC.